Listed here are 15 T cell receptor beta chains from one sample, sequenced in a study of cytomegalovirus exposure and HLA in healthy donors. Primers included in the PCR were 60 Vbeta and 13 Jbeta primers. The data were produced by immunoSEQ multiplex PCR, yet TCRdb's version contains in-frame clones alone and is incomplete. The repertoire has over 100,000 clones, approximately 74% of them found once; the top ten carry 7.3%. Sequenced: PBMCs. The receptor source for this set is a male donor in good health and CMV-seronegative.

This clone has only a few counts. V gene TRBV4-2 combines with J gene TRBJ2-1; 10 bases are a match to TRBD2. Trimming took 0 bases from V and 2 from J; bases not matched to a gene: 1. The CDR3 spans 16 residues. CDR1 is LGHNA, CDR2 YNFKEQ, per germline. The CDR3 here is CASSQDGTSAYNEQFF. CDR3 sequence (DNA): TGTGCCAGCAGCCAAGATGGGACTAGCGCCTACAATGAGCAGTTCTTC.

The chain combines TRBV19 with TRBJ2-7; 10 bases are shared with TRBD1. CDR1 is LNHDA and CDR2 is SQIVND in the germline V gene (reference sequence). The CDR3 contains 14 residues. Losses at the gene ends were 9 bases for V and 3 bases for J; bases not matched to a gene: 8. CDR3 sequence: CASRDRGQGYEQYF. The DNA of the CDR3 is TGTGCCAGCAGGGACAGGGGACAAGGCTACGAGCAGTACTTC.

This clone was seen more than once but under ten times. The chain couples TRBV28 to TRBJ1-5; the match to TRBD1 covers 7 bases. The germline V gene has CDR1 MDHEN and CDR2 SYDVKM. This CDR3 has 16 amino acids. Losses at the gene ends were 6 bases for V and 3 bases for J; bases not matched to a gene: 11. CDR3 bases: TGTGCCAGCAGCACCTACGGGACAGCGTACAATCAGCCCCAGCATTTT. This encodes CASSTYGTAYNQPQHF.

This clone was recorded a few times. The rearrangement uses TRBV28 and TRBJ2-1; the match to TRBD2 covers 10 bases. Germline loops: CDR1 MDHEN, CDR2 SYDVKM. V lost 8 bases to trimming and J lost 8 bases; unmatched junction nucleotides: 3. The length of the CDR3 is 12 residues. In DNA, the CDR3 is TGTGCCAGCGGGACTAGCGTCGATGAGCAGTTCTTC. It is translated as CASGTSVDEQFF.

V gene TRBV5-1 combines with J gene TRBJ1-1; TRBD1 aligns across 8 bases. Germline V gives CDR1 SGHRS, CDR2 YFSETQ. V shed 0 bases, J shed 1 base, and the junction held 5 bases outside the gene matches. CDR3 size: 16 residues. CDR3 nucleotide sequence: TGCGCCAGCAGCTTGGATCGGACAGGGTGGAACACTGAAGCTTTCTTT. It encodes CASSLDRTGWNTEAFF.

The chain uses TRBV6-1 and TRBJ1-5, with D maybe TRBD1 (6 bases). The CDR3 consists of 16 residues. The germline V gene has CDR1 MNHNS and CDR2 SASEGT. Trimming removed 3 bases from V and 2 bases from J, with 14 bases in between. The CDR3 region has the DNA TGTGCCAGCAGTGACCCTTTACAGGGTCGCAATCAGCCCCAGCATTTT. Amino acids: CASSDPLQGRNQPQHF.

The V call is TRBV5-1, the J call TRBJ2-5; TRBD1 matches at 8 bases. Trimming removed 5 bases from V and 4 bases from J; junction bases left unmatched: 7. CDR1 is SGHRS and CDR2 is YFSETQ in the germline V gene. The CDR3 totals 14 residues. Written as DNA, the CDR3 is TGCGCCAGCAGGCAGACAGGGGCGGGAGAGACCCAGTACTTC. Its protein product is CASRQTGAGETQYF.

The rearrangement links TRBV5-1 to TRBJ2-7, with a weak D call TRBD1 (6 bases). The CDR3 consists of 15 residues. Germline assignment: CDR1 SGHRS and CDR2 YFSETQ. The germline V and J ends were trimmed by 1 base and 2 bases, with 13 bases remaining between them. This chain's CDR3 is CASSLMVDSTYEQYF. CDR3 in DNA: TGCGCCAGCAGCTTGATGGTGGACAGTACCTACGAGCAGTACTTC.

This clone has just one count. The V and J genes are TRBV9 and TRBJ2-7; the match to TRBD2 covers 13 bases. In germline, CDR1 is SGDLS, CDR2 YYNGEE. The CDR3 loop spans 15 amino acids. J lost 7 bases, V lost 4 bases, and 8 bases had no gene match. The CDR3 here is CASSPRTSGSREQYF. CDR3 bases: TGTGCCAGCAGCCCCCGGACTAGCGGGAGTAGGGAGCAGTACTTC.

CDR3 sequence: CSVGDRGQLYGYTF. CDR3 DNA: TGCAGCGTTGGGGACAGGGGGCAACTCTATGGCTACACCTTC. This chain links TRBV29-1 with TRBJ1-2; 12 bases are a match to TRBD1. This CDR3 is 14 amino acids long. The V gene end was trimmed by 4 bases and the J gene end by 4 bases; junction bases not matched to a gene: 4. In germline, CDR1 is SQVTM, CDR2 ANQGSEA.

The chain uses TRBV7-3 and TRBJ2-1, with TRBD2 matching over 10 bases. Germline V CDR1 and CDR2: SGHTA, FQGTGA. V lost 3 bases, J lost 8 bases, and 7 bases stayed unmatched. The CDR3 extends over 15 amino acids. CDR3 DNA sequence: TGTGCCAGCAGCTTGGAACTAGCGGGATTTGATGAGCAGTTCTTC. Translated: CASSLELAGFDEQFF.

Only a few counts were recorded for this clone. The rearrangement joins TRBV7-9 to TRBJ2-5; TRBD1 agrees at 8 bases. The CDR3 loop spans 14 amino acids. V trimming: 4 bases; J trimming: 2 bases; junction bases outside the gene matches: 3. Germline lookup yields CDR1 SEHNR and CDR2 FQNEAQ (reference sequence). CDR3 sequence (DNA): TGTGCCAGCAGCTCCCGGACAGGGCAAGAGACCCAGTACTTC. Its protein product is CASSSRTGQETQYF. Using reference TRBV7-9 and TRBJ2-5 for the parts outside the CDR3, the full variable domain is DTGVSQNPRHKITKRGQNVTFRCDPISEHNRLYWYRQTLGQGPEFLTYFQNEAQLEKSRLLSDRFSAERPKGSFSTLEIQRTEQGDSAMYLCASSSRTGQETQYFGPGTRLLVL.

CDR3 DNA sequence: TGTGCCAGCCAGCGGGGTTTCACTGAAGCTTTCTTT. Its protein is CASQRGFTEAFF. The V call is TRBV6-5, the J call TRBJ1-1; D not resolved. Germline CDR1 is MNHEY and CDR2 is SVGAGI. The CDR3 runs to 12 residues. Trimming took 8 bases from V and 4 from J, leaving 11 bases between them.

This chain connects TRBV30 to TRBJ1-2; D may be TRBD1 (5 bases). Trimming removed 1 base at V and 9 bases at J, with 15 bases between. This CDR3 contains 13 residues. Germline V gene lookup returns CDR1 GTSNPN and CDR2 SVGIG (reference sequence). The DNA of the CDR3 is TGTGCCTGGAGTGCTGTAAGGGGTGGGAGCTACACCTTC. It yields the protein CAWSAVRGGSYTF.

This sequence joins TRBV6-1 and TRBJ1-1, with 9 bases fitting TRBD1. V lost 2 bases and J lost 5; bases outside the gene matches: 6. This CDR3 has 15 amino acids. In germline, CDR1 is MNHNS, CDR2 SASEGT. The CDR3, as DNA: TGTGCCAGCAGTGAACCGGGACAGGGAAAGACTGAAGCTTTCTTT. Translating gives CASSEPGQGKTEAFF.